Shown below are 27 T cell receptor beta chains from a single sample sequenced in a study of cytomegalovirus exposure and HLA in healthy donors. The PCR ran on 60 Vbeta and 13 Jbeta primers. Sequencing was performed with immunoSEQ multiplex PCR; in TCRdb, only in-frame clones are kept and a portion is missing. The data hold 95,000 to 120,000 clones, with over 70% observed a single time. Sequenced: PBMCs. The receptors were gathered from a woman aged 40 to 55 in good health and CMV-seropositive.

This chain uses TRBV6-5 with TRBJ2-7, with D maybe TRBD2 (5 bases). CDR3 length equals 16 residues. Per the germline V gene, CDR1 is MNHEY and CDR2 is SVGAGI. V gave up 0 bases and J gave up 4 bases, with 16 bases separating them. The CDR3 sequence: CASSYSPGLRSYEQYF. CDR3 DNA: TGTGCCAGCAGTTACTCCCCAGGACTTAGGTCTTACGAGCAGTACTTC.

This clone has more than one count but fewer than ten. The rearrangement joins TRBV5-1 to TRBJ1-4, with TRBD1 matching over 11 bases. The CDR3 spans 16 residues. Per the germline V gene, CDR1 is SGHRS and CDR2 is YFSETQ. The V gene end was trimmed by 2 bases and the J gene end by 2 bases; junction bases not matched to a gene: 2. Written as DNA, the CDR3 is TGCGCCAGCAGCTTCGGACAGGGGGCGACTAATGAAAAACTGTTTTTT. Translating gives CASSFGQGATNEKLFF.

The chain combines TRBV7-9 with TRBJ1-2, with 10 bases matching TRBD1. The germline V gene has CDR1 SEHNR and CDR2 FQNEAQ (reference sequence). The CDR3 covers 15 residues. V shed 5 bases and J 4 bases; nucleotides not matched to a gene: 7. This chain's CDR3 is CASSAGTGDFYGYTF. CDR3 DNA sequence: TGTGCCAGCAGCGCCGGGACAGGGGACTTCTATGGCTACACCTTC.

With respect to this clone: The sample holds other DNA sequences that translate to the same CDR3. The chain combines TRBV18 with TRBJ2-7; weak D call: TRBD1 (5 bases). Germline assignment: CDR1 KGHSH and CDR2 LQKENI. The germline V and J ends were trimmed by 1 base and 4 bases, with 11 bases remaining between them. The CDR3 is 14 residues long. DNA of the CDR3: TGTGCCAGCTCACCACGGCAGGGCGTGTACGAGCAGTACTTC. It specifies CASSPRQGVYEQYF.

The chain combines TRBV7-6 with TRBJ1-4, with 8 bases that match TRBD1. CDR1 and CDR2 from the germline V gene are SGHVS and FNYEAQ. Trimming removed 1 base from V and 2 bases from J; junction bases left unmatched: 0. The CDR3 runs 15 residues. The CDR3 protein is CASSLGTGTNEKLFF. The DNA of the CDR3 is TGTGCCAGCAGCTTAGGGACAGGGACTAATGAAAAACTGTTTTTT.

This chain uses TRBV5-1 with TRBJ2-3; TRBD2 matches at 8 bases. This CDR3 is 15 amino acids long. Looked up from germline, CDR1 is SGHRS and CDR2 is YFSETQ. Trimming cost V 4 bases and J 4 bases; bases outside gene matches: 8. The CDR3 DNA follows: TGCGCCAGCAGCCCCCCAGCGGGGGTTGCAGATACGCAGTATTTT. It translates to CASSPPAGVADTQYF.

V and J are TRBV4-3 and TRBJ2-1; TRBD2 agrees at 10 bases. V shed 4 bases, J shed 9 bases, and the junction held 9 bases outside the gene matches. CDR3 length equals 15 residues. Germline-derived CDR1 and CDR2 are LGHNA and YSLEER. CDR3 nucleotide sequence: TGCGCCAGCAGCCGGGATAGCGGGGGGCCTTTTGAGCAGTTCTTC. Its protein is CASSRDSGGPFEQFF.

The chain links TRBV6-5 to TRBJ2-2, with D unclear. V shed 6 bases and J shed 2 bases, with 7 bases lying between them. The CDR3 is 13 residues long. Germline CDR1 reads MNHEY; CDR2 reads SVGAGI. The CDR3 bases are TGTGCCAGCAGATCCGTAAACACCGGGGAGCTGTTTTTT. Residues: CASRSVNTGELFF.

This sequence joins TRBV28 and TRBJ2-2; TRBD2 aligns across 8 bases. J lost 4 bases, V lost 6 bases, and 10 bases had no gene match. The length of the CDR3 is 16 residues. Germline V gene lookup returns CDR1 MDHEN and CDR2 SYDVKM. The CDR3 is CASRLGASGPTGELFF. CDR3 DNA sequence: TGTGCCAGCAGATTGGGGGCTAGCGGGCCCACCGGGGAGCTGTTTTTT.

The chain links TRBV6-6 to TRBJ1-5; 8 nucleotides agree with TRBD1. With V trimmed by 5 bases and J by 5 bases, 11 bases remained unmatched. This CDR3 has 16 residues. Looked up from germline, CDR1 is MNHNY and CDR2 is SVGAGI (reference sequence). The CDR3 loop reads CASSTPPDRVDQPQHF. DNA of the CDR3: TGTGCCAGCAGTACTCCCCCGGACAGGGTGGATCAGCCCCAGCATTTT.

The rearrangement joins TRBV19 to TRBJ2-1, with 7 bases matching TRBD2. V lost 6 bases, J lost 0 bases, and 8 bases stayed unmatched. Germline values: CDR1 LNHDA, CDR2 SQIVND (reference sequence). This CDR3 spans 16 amino acids. Here the CDR3 DNA reads TGTGCCAGTAGCAGGGACTACACCCTCTCCTACAATGAGCAGTTCTTC. It translates to CASSRDYTLSYNEQFF.

This clone was detected only once. The chain has TRBV7-9 and TRBJ2-7; D is possibly TRBD2 (7 bases). V gave up 11 bases and J gave up 7 bases, with 15 bases separating them. CDR1 is SEHNR, CDR2 FQNEAQ, per germline (reference sequence). The CDR3 runs 11 residues. CDR3 nucleotides: TGTGCCGGGGGGGGCAGGGGAGAGCAGTACTTC. Its protein product is CAGGGRGEQYF. The full variable domain, with the rest looked up from reference TRBV7-9 and TRBJ2-7, is DTGVSQNPRHKITKRGQNVTFRCDPISEHNRLYWYRQTLGQGPEFLTYFQNEAQLEKSRLLSDRFSAERPKGSFSTLEIQRTEQGDSAMYLCAGGGRGEQYFGPGTRLTVT.

V is TRBV4-1 and J is TRBJ2-2, with 11 bases that match TRBD2. The CDR3 is 20 residues long. CDR1 is MGHRA, CDR2 YSYEKL, per germline. V shed 2 bases, J shed 4 bases, and the junction held 15 bases outside the gene matches. CDR3 amino acids: CASSQPPLTSGSFGTGELFF. In DNA, the CDR3 is TGCGCCAGCAGCCAACCCCCCCTTACTAGCGGGAGTTTTGGCACCGGGGAGCTGTTTTTT.

This chain links TRBV28 with TRBJ2-7, with D unclear. Per germline, CDR1 MDHEN and CDR2 SYDVKM. The V and J ends lost 3 bases and 2 bases respectively, with 8 bases between them. This CDR3 is 13 amino acids long. The CDR3 here is CASSLGRPYEQYF. CDR3 nucleotides: TGTGCCAGCAGTTTGGGCAGGCCCTACGAGCAGTACTTC.

V is TRBV5-4 and J is TRBJ1-4; D perhaps matches TRBD1 (5 bases). There are 13 residues in the CDR3. Germline-derived CDR1 and CDR2 are SGHNT and YYREEE (reference sequence). The germline V and J ends were trimmed by 10 bases and 4 bases, with 14 bases remaining between them. The DNA of the CDR3 is TGTGCCGGCTCTAAGGGGAATAATGAAAAACTGTTTTTT. It is translated as CAGSKGNNEKLFF. The whole variable domain, filled in from reference TRBV5-4 and TRBJ1-4, reads ETGVTQSPTHLIKTRGQQVTLRCSSQSGHNTVSWYQQALGQGPQFIFQYYREEENGRGNFPPRFSGLQFPNYSSELNVNALELDDSALYLCAGSKGNNEKLFFGSGTQLSVL.

V usage is TRBV5-1 and J usage is TRBJ2-2, with 13 bases identical to TRBD2. CDR1 and CDR2 from the germline V gene are SGHRS and YFSETQ. The CDR3 consists of 15 residues. With V trimmed by 3 bases and J by 7 bases, 3 bases remained unmatched. This CDR3 is CASSWTSGSNGELFF. The CDR3 DNA follows: TGCGCCAGCAGCTGGACTAGCGGGAGTAACGGGGAGCTGTTTTTT.

V and J are TRBV11-1 and TRBJ1-6; 10 bases fit TRBD1. With 3 bases clipped from V and 6 bases from J, the junction kept 14 bases outside the gene matches. Germline V gives CDR1 SGHAT, CDR2 FQDESV (reference sequence). The CDR3 is 19 amino acids. The CDR3 spells CASSLLLTGGLNVNSPLHF. The CDR3 nucleotides read TGTGCCAGCAGCTTGCTCTTGACAGGGGGCTTGAACGTTAATTCACCCCTCCACTTT.

The chain joins TRBV5-6 to TRBJ2-3; 7 bases fit TRBD2. The ends lost 5 bases at V and 4 bases at J; junction bases unmatched: 4. CDR1 and CDR2 (germline): SGHDT, YYEEEE. The CDR3 sequence is 13 residues long. The CDR3 bases are TGTGCCAGCAGGCAGACTAGCTCAGATACGCAGTATTTT. This translates into CASRQTSSDTQYF.

The table lists this clone with a few counts. This chain uses TRBV7-9 with TRBJ2-3, with 8 bases identical to TRBD2. CDR1 is SEHNR and CDR2 is FQNEAQ in the germline V gene (reference sequence). The V gene end was trimmed by 5 bases and the J gene end by 1 base; junction bases not matched to a gene: 14. The CDR3 extends over 18 amino acids. The CDR3 DNA sequence: TGTGCCAGCAGCCGTGGCGCTAGCGGGCTCTCCCGCACAGATACGCAGTATTTT. Translation gives CASSRGASGLSRTDTQYF.

The chain carries TRBV4-1 and TRBJ1-5; no clear D. With 1 base removed from V and 0 bases from J, the gap between germline ends came to 7 bases. In germline, CDR1 is MGHRA, CDR2 YSYEKL. CDR3 length: 15 amino acids. In DNA, the CDR3 is TGCGCCAGCAGCCAAGTCAGCGGTAGCAATCAGCCCCAGCATTTT. The encoded protein is CASSQVSGSNQPQHF.

This clone was seen a few times. The V and J genes are TRBV7-2 and TRBJ1-1; D unresolved. CDR1 SGHTA and CDR2 FQGNSA come from the germline V gene. V gave up 4 bases and J gave up 6 bases, with 9 bases separating them. This CDR3 comprises 12 residues. The CDR3 DNA follows: TGTGCCAGCAGCTCCCGGGTATCTGAAGCTTTCTTT. As protein: CASSSRVSEAFF.

J is TRBJ2-5 and V is TRBV7-2; 8 bases are shared with TRBD1. The CDR3 covers 13 residues. The trim removed 6 bases at V and 13 bases at J, leaving 13 bases unmatched. Germline V gene lookup returns CDR1 SGHTA and CDR2 FQGNSA. CDR3 amino acids: CASSTGTGTGRYF. The DNA for the CDR3 is TGTGCCAGCAGTACCGGGACAGGCACGGGGAGGTACTTC. The whole variable domain, remainder taken from reference TRBV7-2 and TRBJ2-5, is GAGVSQSPSNKVTEKGKDVELRCDPISGHTALYWYRQSLGQGLEFLIYFQGNSAPDKSGLPSDRFSAERTGGSVSTLTIQRTQQEDSAVYLCASSTGTGTGRYFGPGTRLLVL.

The CDR3, as DNA: TGTGCCAGAAGCTTGGAACCGGGGAACCGATTTTCCTACGAGCAGTACTTC. This sequence encodes CARSLEPGNRFSYEQYF. The V gene is TRBV5-3, the J gene TRBJ2-7, with D maybe TRBD2 (5 bases). TRBV5-3 is designated an ORF whose function remains uncertain. V gave up 0 bases and J gave up 1 base, with 17 bases separating them. The CDR3 extends over 17 amino acids.

This chain links TRBV4-1 with TRBJ2-3, with TRBD1 as a possible D gene (5 bases). Per germline, CDR1 MGHRA and CDR2 YSYEKL. The CDR3 spans 14 residues. Trimming shortened V by 6 bases and J by 2 bases, and 12 bases separated the two germline ends. The CDR3 region has the DNA TGCGCCAGCAGTCCATGGGGCTTCACAGATACGCAGTATTTT. Translating gives CASSPWGFTDTQYF.

CDR3 amino acids: CASSLSPGVAGGNTDTQYF. In DNA form, the CDR3 reads TGTGCCAGCAGCTTAAGCCCCGGGGTGGCGGGGGGAAACACAGATACGCAGTATTTT. The chain links TRBV13 to TRBJ2-3; 8 bases are a match to TRBD2. The length of the CDR3 is 19 residues. The V gene end was trimmed by 2 bases and the J gene end by 2 bases; junction bases not matched to a gene: 15. Germline V gene sequence: CDR1 PRHDT, CDR2 FYEKMQ (reference sequence). The full variable domain, completed using reference TRBV13 and TRBJ2-3, is AAGVIQSPRHLIKEKRETATLKCYPIPRHDTVYWYQQGPGQDPQFLISFYEKMQSDKGSIPDRFSAQQFSDYHSELNMSSLELGDSALYFCASSLSPGVAGGNTDTQYFGPGTRLTVL.

The chain couples TRBV25-1 to TRBJ1-5; no definite D call. This CDR3 contains 15 residues. CDR1 is MGHDK, CDR2 SYGVNS, per germline. Trimming pared 2 bases from V and 2 bases from J, leaving 10 bases between. CDR3 bases: TGTGCCAGCAGTGAAGCGGGTAAGGGCAATCAGCCCCAGCATTTT. It yields the protein CASSEAGKGNQPQHF.

The chain has TRBV9 and TRBJ1-2; a possible D gene is TRBD1 (6 bases). CDR3 length: 15 residues. Trimming pared 3 bases from V and 4 bases from J, leaving 16 bases between. Per germline, CDR1 SGDLS and CDR2 YYNGEE. The CDR3 sequence: CASSEGGGLGYGYTF. CDR3 coding DNA: TGTGCCAGCAGCGAGGGGGGAGGACTAGGCTATGGCTACACCTTC. Together with reference TRBV9 and TRBJ1-2, the CDR3 gives the full variable domain: DSGVTQTPKHLITATGQRVTLRCSPRSGDLSVYWYQQSLDQGLQFLIQYYNGEERAKGNILERFSAQQFPDLHSELNLSSLELGDSALYFCASSEGGGLGYGYTFGSGTRLTVV.